This T cell receptor (beta chain) was obtained from a study of T cells after yellow fever vaccination. Per germline, CDR1 ENHRY and CDR2 SYGVKD. The CDR3 runs to 14 residues. Trimming left V 9 bases short and J 0 bases short, with 12 bases between. In TCRdb, the 5' RACE reads were re-called with MiXCR into one record per CDR3 protein. The table lists 300,000 to 400,000 distinct CDR3 sequences, around 12% of them singletons, with 3.2% in the top ten. The specimen comprised CD4+ T cells sorted from PBMCs, sampled 15 days after the yellow fever booster vaccination. This TCR was sampled from a man aged 18 to 35 who received the YFV17D yellow fever vaccine. V gene TRBV10-3 combines with J gene TRBJ2-1; D is perhaps TRBD1 (7 bases). In DNA, the CDR3 is TGTGCCATGACCCAGGGGGGCTCCTACAATGAGCAGTTCTTC. This encodes CAMTQGGSYNEQFF.